This passage covers 9 T cell receptor beta chains from one sample sequenced in a study of T cell responses to AZD1222 COVID-19 vaccine. Profiled with immunoSEQ multiplex PCR; TCRdb holds only in-frame clones, not every one. The table has about 150,000 clones, about 90% seen once; the top ten hold roughly 3.8%. The material sequenced was peripheral blood, taken 28 days after the second AZD1222 dose. The receptors shown here come from an adult who received the AZD1222 COVID-19 vaccine.

The chain joins TRBV3-1 (or the pseudogene TRBV3-2) to TRBJ1-1; perhaps TRBD1 as D (5 bases). The germline V gene has CDR1 LGHDT and CDR2 YNNKEL (reference sequence). V gave up 4 bases and J gave up 4 bases, with 16 bases separating them. The CDR3 runs to 15 residues. The CDR3 loop reads CASSRSGRGGTEAFF. CDR3 nucleotide sequence: TGTGCCAGCAGCCGCTCGGGACGCGGGGGCACTGAAGCTTTCTTT.

In this sample, this clone turned up once. V usage is TRBV24-1 and J usage is TRBJ2-1; TRBD2 is a possible D gene (6 bases). Germline V CDR1 and CDR2: KGHDR, SFDVKD. Trimming shortened V by 1 base and J by 2 bases, and 11 bases separated the two germline ends. The CDR3 consists of 16 residues. The CDR3 bases are TGTGCCACCAGTGATTTCGGGGGAGAGACCTACAATGAGCAGTTCTTC. It translates to CATSDFGGETYNEQFF.

The V call is TRBV5-1, the J call TRBJ2-3; no clear D. CDR1 and CDR2 (germline): SGHRS, YFSETQ. The CDR3 is made up of 15 amino acids. The V and J ends lost 5 bases and 1 base respectively, with 14 bases between them. The CDR3 loop reads CASRWADGGTDTQYF. The CDR3 coding sequence is TGCGCCAGCAGATGGGCGGATGGAGGCACAGATACGCAGTATTTT.

The chain has TRBV6-4 and TRBJ2-1; a weak D match, TRBD2 (5 bases). CDR1 MRHNA and CDR2 SNTAGT come from the germline V gene. V gave up 0 bases and J gave up 3 bases, with 15 bases separating them. CDR3 length: 17 amino acids. CDR3 region: CASSDSGQTSGYNEQFF. The CDR3 DNA reads TGTGCCAGCAGTGACTCGGGTCAAACCAGCGGCTACAATGAGCAGTTCTTC.

This clone was counted only a few times. V is TRBV6-5 and J is TRBJ2-7; TRBD1 matches 8 bases. In germline, CDR1 is MNHEY, CDR2 SVGAGI. Unmatched junction bases numbered 3, after V lost 4 bases and J lost 1 base. The CDR3 totals 14 residues. CDR3 coding DNA: TGTGCCAGCAGTTTCCGGACAGGGTCCTACGAGCAGTACTTC. Protein product: CASSFRTGSYEQYF.

In its sample, this clone was seen once. The rearrangement joins TRBV4-2 to TRBJ1-4, with TRBD1 as a possible D gene (6 bases). Trimming took off 1 base at V and 8 bases at J, with 14 bases between the two ends. CDR1 and CDR2 (germline): LGHNA, YNFKEQ. The CDR3 covers 15 residues. The CDR3 loop reads CASSQADRGGEKLFF. CDR3 in DNA: TGTGCCAGCAGCCAAGCGGACCGAGGGGGAGAAAAACTGTTTTTT.

The chain has TRBV28 and TRBJ1-3; D unresolved. Germline V gene data show CDR1 as MDHEN and CDR2 as SYDVKM. This CDR3 is built from 14 residues. V lost 7 bases and J lost 5, with 15 bases in between. The CDR3, as DNA: TGTGCCAGCACCTCCCCCGGCTTCCGAAACACCATATATTTT. Translating it yields CASTSPGFRNTIYF.

The chain links TRBV7-3 to TRBJ1-6; TRBD1 matches 10 bases. V was clipped by 4 bases and J by 6 bases; unmatched bases: 3. There are 15 residues in the CDR3. The germline V gene has CDR1 SGHTA and CDR2 FQGTGA. The CDR3 spells CASSSGTGANSPLHF. The DNA of the CDR3 is TGTGCCAGCAGCTCTGGGACAGGGGCTAATTCACCCCTCCACTTT.

V is TRBV2 and J is TRBJ2-1, with no clear D. The CDR3 has 13 residues. V was clipped by 3 bases and J by 3 bases, with 6 bases between them. Germline-derived CDR1 and CDR2 are SNHLY and FYNNEI. The DNA for the CDR3 is TGTGCCAGCAGTGATTTAATCTACAATGAGCAGTTCTTC. This codes for CASSDLIYNEQFF.